Following are 21 T cell receptor beta chains from one sample sequenced in a study of OX40 agonist ivuxolimab in advanced cancers. Preparation of the library involved the immunoSEQ multiplex PCR assay. The clones in this table, taken by TCRdb from immuneACCESS, are in-frame only. Not every clone is retained; where verified, under half of the shortfall comes from an unresolved V gene, and the cause of the rest is unknown. The sample records tens of thousands of clones, approximately 79% of which are singletons. Approximately 2.3% of the sample is held by the ten biggest clonotypes. The sample here was CD4+ or CD8+ T cells sorted from blood, taken in a trial of the OX40 agonist ivuxolimab. Receptor source: an adult with an advanced solid tumor such as melanoma, head and neck, liver or kidney cancer.

In DNA form, the CDR3 reads TGTGCCTGGAGTGTAAGCTGGCGCGGGAGAGCCAATGAGCAGTTCTTC. Translating it yields CAWSVSWRGRANEQFF. This rearrangement joins TRBV30 to TRBJ2-1; 7 nucleotides align to TRBD2. This CDR3 is built from 16 residues. After removal of 0 bases from V and 6 bases from J, the junction contained 11 bases not matched to a gene. The germline V gene has CDR1 GTSNPN and CDR2 SVGIG (reference sequence).

The chain has TRBV19 and TRBJ2-5, with TRBD1 matching over 9 bases. The CDR3 consists of 15 residues. Germline V lookup: CDR1 LNHDA, CDR2 SQIVND (reference sequence). With V trimmed by 7 bases and J by 5 bases, 11 bases remained unmatched. Written as DNA, the CDR3 is TGTGCCAGTACCCCCCTAGGCGGGACAGGGGAGACCCAGTACTTC. Its protein product is CASTPLGGTGETQYF.

In its sample, this clone was seen once. V gene TRBV11-3 combines with J gene TRBJ1-6, with D uncertain. Germline assignment: CDR1 SGHNT and CDR2 YENEEA. The CDR3 is made up of 15 amino acids. V shed 0 bases and J shed 0 bases, with 3 bases lying between them. Here the CDR3 DNA reads TGTGCCAGCAGCTTAGAGAGCTCCTATAATTCACCCCTCCACTTT. Encoded protein: CASSLESSYNSPLHF.

This chain uses TRBV7-3 with TRBJ2-3; possible D gene TRBD2, 6 bases. Germline CDR1 reads SGHTA; CDR2 reads FQGTGA. V lost 1 base and J lost 7, with 15 bases in between. The CDR3 is made up of 15 amino acids. DNA for the CDR3: TGTGCCAGCAGCTTAAGCGGCGGGGAGGTTAATACGCAGTATTTT. Translated, it gives CASSLSGGEVNTQYF.

V usage is TRBV9 and J usage is TRBJ1-6; no reliable D call. V lost 1 base to trimming and J lost 1 base, with 12 bases between them. This CDR3 region has 17 residues. CDR1 and CDR2 (germline): SGDLS, YYNGEE. CDR3 residues: CASSVSPGSSYNSPLHF. The CDR3 DNA is TGTGCCAGCAGCGTAAGCCCGGGAAGTTCCTATAATTCACCCCTCCACTTT.

J is TRBJ2-2 and V is TRBV7-6, with TRBD2 matching 10 bases. Germline lookup yields CDR1 SGHVS and CDR2 FNYEAQ. J was trimmed by 2 bases and V by 1 base; bases with no gene match: 4. The CDR3 totals 17 residues. The CDR3 DNA is TGTGCCAGCAGCTTAGTACGACTAGCGGGTAACACCGGGGAGCTGTTTTTT. Amino acid sequence: CASSLVRLAGNTGELFF.

CDR3 sequence: CASGPYEQYF. CDR3 bases: TGTGCCAGCGGTCCTTACGAGCAGTACTTC. The chain uses TRBV27 and TRBJ2-7; D uncertain. V lost 8 bases, J lost 4 bases, and 6 bases lay in between. Germline V lookup: CDR1 MNHEY, CDR2 SMNVEV (reference sequence). The CDR3 runs to 10 residues.

This clone came up a few times. The chain recombines TRBV28 with TRBJ2-7, with D possibly being TRBD2 (6 bases). This CDR3 spans 14 amino acids. Germline-derived CDR1 and CDR2 are MDHEN and SYDVKM. V was clipped by 1 base and J by 5 bases, with 12 bases between them. CDR3 sequence: CASSLLEGIHEQYF. CDR3 DNA sequence: TGTGCCAGCAGTTTATTGGAGGGGATCCACGAGCAGTACTTC.

The chain joins TRBV7-2 to TRBJ2-2; D remains unclear. The V end lost 1 base, the J end lost 6 bases, and 6 bases lay between the germline ends. CDR3 length: 13 amino acids. CDR1 is SGHTA, CDR2 FQGNSA, per germline. This chain's CDR3 is CASSLVPPGELFF. The CDR3 bases are TGTGCCAGCAGCTTAGTACCCCCCGGGGAGCTGTTTTTT.

The chain joins TRBV7-3 to TRBJ2-5, with D unresolved. Germline V lookup: CDR1 SGHTA, CDR2 FQGTGA. The CDR3 is 11 amino acids. V was shortened by 4 bases and J by 4 bases, with 4 bases between the two germline ends. DNA for the CDR3: TGTGCCAGCAGCTCGGGAGAGACCCAGTACTTC. The encoded protein is CASSSGETQYF.

V gene TRBV5-1 combines with J gene TRBJ2-2, with D unresolved. The CDR3 is made up of 16 amino acids. Germline V CDR1 and CDR2: SGHRS, YFSETQ. Trimming removed 0 bases from V and 5 bases from J, with 14 bases in between. In DNA, the CDR3 is TGCGCCAGCAGCTTGGCCCAGACCCCTGGGACCGGGGAGCTGTTTTTT. This encodes CASSLAQTPGTGELFF.

The chain has TRBV27 and TRBJ1-5; D gene uncertain. Germline values: CDR1 MNHEY, CDR2 SMNVEV (reference sequence). V dropped 3 bases and J dropped 4 bases, with 13 bases sitting between them. CDR3 size: 15 residues. The CDR3 DNA sequence: TGTGCCAGCAGTTTGTGGACGGGAGATAATCAGCCCCAGCATTTT. It translates to CASSLWTGDNQPQHF.

V and J are TRBV7-6 and TRBJ2-1, with TRBD2 identical over 10 bases. With V trimmed by 6 bases and J by 4 bases, 6 bases remained unmatched. The CDR3 totals 15 residues. The germline CDR1 and CDR2 sequences are SGHVS and FNYEAQ. CDR3 nucleotide sequence: TGTGCCAGCAGAGCACCGGGACTAGCGTACAATGAGCAGTTCTTC. This codes for CASRAPGLAYNEQFF. Full variable domain (missing parts from reference TRBV7-6 and TRBJ2-1): GAGVSQSPRYKVTKRGQDVALRCDPISGHVSLYWYRQALGQGPEFLTYFNYEAQQDKSGLPNDRFSAERPEGSISTLTIQRTEQRDSAMYRCASRAPGLAYNEQFFGPGTRLTVL.

The V and J genes are TRBV5-1 and TRBJ2-7; TRBD1 is a possible D gene (6 bases). CDR3 length: 15 residues. Germline V CDR1 and CDR2: SGHRS, YFSETQ. Trimming removed 8 bases at V and 4 bases at J, with 22 bases between. The CDR3: CASSKAGQQGYEQYF. In DNA form, the CDR3 reads TGCGCCAGTTCAAAAGCAGGGCAGCAGGGGTACGAGCAGTACTTC.

This clone came up a few times. The chain has TRBV7-9 and TRBJ2-1; D is uncertain. This CDR3 comprises 11 residues. V shed 5 bases and J shed 12 bases, with 11 bases lying between them. Germline CDR1 and CDR2: SEHNR and FQNEAQ (reference sequence). The CDR3 is CASSHGPGQFF. The CDR3 DNA reads TGTGCCAGCAGCCACGGACCTGGGCAGTTCTTC. The full variable domain, completed using reference TRBV7-9 and TRBJ2-1, is DTGVSQNPRHKITKRGQNVTFRCDPISEHNRLYWYRQTLGQGPEFLTYFQNEAQLEKSRLLSDRFSAERPKGSFSTLEIQRTEQGDSAMYLCASSHGPGQFFGPGTRLTVL.

The V call is TRBV5-1, the J call TRBJ1-1; 8 nucleotides agree with TRBD1. Germline loops: CDR1 SGHRS, CDR2 YFSETQ. J gave up 5 bases and V 3 bases, and 9 bases lay outside the gene matches. This CDR3 has 15 amino acids. The CDR3 region is CASSSTQGARTEAFF. CDR3 sequence (DNA): TGCGCCAGCAGCTCCACCCAGGGGGCTCGGACTGAAGCTTTCTTT. The full variable domain, in which reference TRBV5-1 and TRBJ1-1 provide the parts outside the CDR3, is KAGVTQTPRYLIKTRGQQVTLSCSPISGHRSVSWYQQTPGQGLQFLFEYFSETQRNKGNFPGRFSGRQFSNSRSEMNVSTLELGDSALYLCASSSTQGARTEAFFGQGTRLTVV.

The sample holds one count of this clone. V is TRBV21-1 and J is TRBJ2-7; TRBD1, as called in the table, went unchecked against the DNA. TRBV21-1 is deemed a pseudogene. The CDR3 is 18 amino acids. CDR3 in amino acids: CASSPQGKAGPLSYEQYF. In DNA, the CDR3 is TGTGCCAGCAGCCCCCAGGGCAAGGCAGGGCCGCTCTCCTACGAGCAGTACTTC.

The rearrangement links TRBV4-3 to TRBJ2-1; D is possibly TRBD1 (6 bases). The length of the CDR3 is 15 residues. V was pared by 0 bases and J by 3 bases, with 9 bases between. From germline, CDR1 is LGHNA and CDR2 YSLEER. CDR3 nucleotide sequence: TGCGCCAGCAGCCAAGAGGCGGACAGCTACAATGAGCAGTTCTTC. It encodes CASSQEADSYNEQFF.

The V and J genes are TRBV4-1 and TRBJ2-4; TRBD1 aligns across 9 bases. The length of the CDR3 is 21 residues. From germline, CDR1 is MGHRA and CDR2 YSYEKL. Trimming cost V 4 bases and J 1 base; bases outside gene matches: 20. The CDR3 region has the DNA TGCGCCAGCAGCCCTCACACCCCACAGGGGGCAGGGTACTACGCCAAAAACATTCAGTACTTC. Its protein is CASSPHTPQGAGYYAKNIQYF.

The rearrangement links TRBV5-1 to TRBJ2-6, with TRBD1 as a possible D gene (6 bases). The CDR3 spans 15 residues. V lost 3 bases, J lost 4 bases, and 11 bases lay in between. From germline, CDR1 is SGHRS and CDR2 YFSETQ. The CDR3 sequence: CASSSGVSGANVLTF. The DNA of the CDR3 is TGCGCCAGCAGCTCAGGGGTTTCCGGGGCCAACGTCCTGACTTTC.

This clone was seen a few times. The CDR3 DNA sequence: TGCGCCAGCAGCCAAGAAATAGGGCCCCGGGAAGCTTTCTTT. As protein: CASSQEIGPREAFF. The chain uses TRBV4-1 and TRBJ1-1; D not certain. The V gene lost 0 bases and the J gene lost 8 bases, with 13 bases spanning the gap. The germline V gene encodes CDR1 MGHRA and CDR2 YSYEKL. The CDR3 is 14 amino acids.